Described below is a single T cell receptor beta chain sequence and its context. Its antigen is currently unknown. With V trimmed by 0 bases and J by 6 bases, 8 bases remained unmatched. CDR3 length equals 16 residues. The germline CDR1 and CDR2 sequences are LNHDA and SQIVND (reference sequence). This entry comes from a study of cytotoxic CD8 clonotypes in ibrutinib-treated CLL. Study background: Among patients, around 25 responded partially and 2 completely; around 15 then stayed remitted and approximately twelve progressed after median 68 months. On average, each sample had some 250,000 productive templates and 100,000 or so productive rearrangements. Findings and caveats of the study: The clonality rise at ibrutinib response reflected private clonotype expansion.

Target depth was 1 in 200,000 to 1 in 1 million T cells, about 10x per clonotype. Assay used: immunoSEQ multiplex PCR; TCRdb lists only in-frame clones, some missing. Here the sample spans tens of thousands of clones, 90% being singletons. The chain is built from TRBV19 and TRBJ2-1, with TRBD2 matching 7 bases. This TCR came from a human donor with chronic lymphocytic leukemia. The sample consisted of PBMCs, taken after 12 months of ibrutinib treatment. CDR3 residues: CASSIEVLAESNEQFF. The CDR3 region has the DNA TGTGCCAGTAGTATAGAAGTGCTAGCGGAGAGCAATGAGCAGTTCTTC.